Here is one TCR beta chain with its context. Its antigen remains unknown. Next came a second PCR, run for about 6 to 11 cycles, which used a sample-barcoded 5' primer along with a J-beta primer mix. A 12-random-nucleotide template-switch adaptor tagged each cDNA molecule. TCRdb redid the calling of the 5' RACE reads with MiXCR, one entry per CDR3 protein. This table has 1.5 million to 2 million distinct CDR3 sequences, approximately 30% appearing once. V gave up 8 bases and J gave up 5 bases, with 15 bases separating them. The CDR3 runs 14 residues. This sample stems from a study of blood T cells in healthy people across ages. Study results and caveats: Unsorted PBMCs prevented conclusive naive versus antigen-experienced comparison. Both higher diversity and more naive CD4+ cells marked long-lived donors when set against aged donors. Age brought a roughly linear fall in TCR beta diversity measured per million T cells.

The sequencing input was blood. This receptor was identified in a woman aged 30 to 39 in good health. This chain connects TRBV12-3 or TRBV12-4 to TRBJ2-2; a weak D match, TRBD1 (5 bases). The CDR3 spells CASDARETTGELFF. CDR3 sequence (DNA): TGTGCCAGCGACGCCAGGGAAACGACCGGGGAGCTGTTTTTT.